These 8 T cell receptor beta chains originate from one sample sequenced in a study of blood T cell repertoires in COVID-19 (dated by TCRdb to 2019 to 2021). The library was made by the immunoSEQ multiplex PCR assay. The clones in this table, taken by TCRdb from immuneACCESS, are in-frame only. Not every clone is retained; where verified, under half of the shortfall comes from an unresolved V gene, and the cause of the rest is unknown. This sample holds a few hundred thousand clones; around four fifths were observed only once. Jointly, the top ten make up 4.2% of the sample. Specimen: peripheral blood. Every receptor here comes from a man aged 60 to 75 with acute or convalescent COVID-19.

This rearrangement joins TRBV18 to TRBJ1-4; D is perhaps TRBD1 (6 bases). This CDR3 region has 15 residues. Germline V CDR1 and CDR2: KGHSH, LQKENI. V dropped 3 bases and J dropped 8 bases, with 16 bases sitting between them. CDR3 region: CASSPGWGTQEKLFF. As DNA, the CDR3 is TGTGCCAGCTCACCTGGATGGGGGACACAAGAAAAACTGTTTTTT.

This chain links TRBV19 with TRBJ1-5; 9 bases match TRBD1. In germline, CDR1 is LNHDA, CDR2 SQIVND (reference sequence). The J segment lost 3 bases and the V segment lost 6 bases, leaving 6 bases of the junction unmatched. This CDR3 has 15 amino acids. This CDR3 is CASSWDRVYNQPQHF. In DNA form, the CDR3 reads TGTGCCAGTAGCTGGGACAGGGTCTACAATCAGCCCCAGCATTTT.

This rearrangement joins TRBV5-4 to TRBJ2-7; D may be TRBD2 (7 bases). The CDR3 contains 14 residues. Trimming cost V 7 bases and J 2 bases, with 16 bases left between them. Germline CDR1 SGHNT, CDR2 YYREEE (reference sequence). The CDR3 spells CASGTGGLAYEQYF. CDR3 bases: TGTGCCAGCGGGACCGGGGGGCTTGCCTACGAGCAGTACTTC.

This chain uses TRBV6-1 with TRBJ2-3; possible D gene TRBD2, 5 bases. This CDR3 is 14 amino acids long. Between the trimmed V and J ends, which lost 0 bases and 2 bases, there was a span of 6 bases. CDR1 is MNHNS, CDR2 SASEGT, per germline. CDR3 loop: CASSEASATDTQYF. The CDR3 DNA sequence: TGTGCCAGCAGTGAAGCTAGCGCCACAGATACGCAGTATTTT.

J is TRBJ1-2 and V is TRBV3-1 (or the pseudogene TRBV3-2), with no clear D. The V gene's germline CDR1 is LGHDT and CDR2 YNNKEL (reference sequence). The CDR3 runs 13 residues. The V end was cut by 1 base, the J end by 4 bases, with 7 bases between. The CDR3 protein is CASSQGPGYGYTF. The CDR3 nucleotides read TGTGCCAGCAGCCAAGGCCCAGGCTATGGCTACACCTTC.

V usage is TRBV5-4 and J usage is TRBJ1-5; D may be TRBD1 (5 bases). This CDR3 is 15 amino acids long. V was trimmed by 0 bases and J by 2 bases, leaving 9 bases between them. Germline V gives CDR1 SGHNT, CDR2 YYREEE (reference sequence). The CDR3 nucleotides are TGTGCCAGCAGCTTGGTAGGGGATGGCAATCAGCCCCAGCATTTT. As protein: CASSLVGDGNQPQHF. Using reference TRBV5-4 and TRBJ1-5 for the parts outside the CDR3, the full variable domain is ETGVTQSPTHLIKTRGQQVTLRCSSQSGHNTVSWYQQALGQGPQFIFQYYREEENGRGNFPPRFSGLQFPNYSSELNVNALELDDSALYLCASSLVGDGNQPQHFGDGTRLSIL.

The CDR3 reads CASSPNRANTEAFF. The CDR3 nucleotides are TGCGCCAGCAGTCCTAATCGAGCGAACACTGAAGCTTTCTTT. The chain has TRBV10-1 and TRBJ1-1; D ambiguous. Germline V lookup: CDR1 WNHNN, CDR2 SYGVQD (reference sequence). There are 14 residues in the CDR3. The V end was cut by 5 bases, the J end by 1 base, with 11 bases between.

The chain carries TRBV10-3 and TRBJ2-3; 7 bases align to TRBD1. The CDR3 consists of 13 residues. CDR1 is ENHRY, CDR2 SYGVKD, per germline. V shed 6 bases, J shed 6 bases, and the junction held 6 bases outside the gene matches. This chain's CDR3 is CAISGTEGDTQYF. DNA for the CDR3: TGTGCCATCAGCGGGACAGAAGGGGATACGCAGTATTTT.